Below, one TCR beta chain is given with its context. The target antigen is unknown. This entry belongs to a study of response to subunit inactivated influenza vaccine. Findings of the study overall: Every seasonal influenza vaccination brings in few new T cells, the authors suggested.

TCRdb recomputed calls from the RT-PCR reads with MiXCR, one row per CDR3 protein. The sample shows hundreds of thousands of distinct CDR3 sequences, approximately 11% of them seen only once. Per germline, CDR1 ENHRY and CDR2 SYGVKD. Trimming pared 5 bases from V and 7 bases from J, leaving 15 bases between. The CDR3 runs to 14 residues. This TCR was recovered from a man aged 45-65 years who received an inactivated influenza vaccine. The rearrangement joins TRBV10-3 to TRBJ2-1; D is unresolved. The starting material was PBMCs from blood, obtained roughly 48 days after vaccination. CDR3 coding DNA: TGTGCCATCAGTACGCGTGGGGATCGTAATGAGCAGTTCTTC. Translated: CAISTRGDRNEQFF.